These 28 T cell receptor beta chains originate from one sample sequenced in a study of read filtering for tumor transcriptome and immune sequencing. Molecular barcoded adaptors covering alpha/delta and beta/gamma chains were used on approximately 400 ng RNA. Via MiXCR, TCRdb re-called the reads, giving one row per CDR3 protein. The sample carries about 61,000 distinct CDR3 sequences, around 18% recorded once. The sequenced sample was a population of CD138-negative cells sorted from bone marrow. The receptors originated from a donor aged 40 or older with multiple myeloma.

This clonotype was found many times. The chain is built from TRBV6-4 and TRBJ2-1, with TRBD2 matching 8 bases. With V trimmed by 4 bases and J by 2 bases, 4 bases remained unmatched. Germline-derived CDR1 and CDR2 are MRHNA and SNTAGT. The CDR3 has 15 amino acids. The DNA of the CDR3 is TGTGCCAGCAGTGCGAGCGGGGGACCCTACAATGAGCAGTTCTTC. Translated, it gives CASSASGGPYNEQFF.

This clonotype was recorded many times. The V and J genes are TRBV20-1 and TRBJ2-3; TRBD2 is a possible D gene (6 bases). Per germline, CDR1 DFQATT and CDR2 SNEGSKA (reference sequence). V was shortened by 2 bases and J by 2 bases, with 17 bases between the two germline ends. The CDR3 totals 16 residues. The CDR3 spells CSARTPPGGITDTQYF. The CDR3 coding sequence is TGCAGTGCTAGAACACCCCCCGGCGGGATCACAGATACGCAGTATTTT.

Many counts were recorded for this clonotype. This CDR3 reads CAWSQNGDQPQHF. The CDR3 coding sequence is TGTGCCTGGAGTCAGAACGGGGATCAGCCCCAGCATTTT. This chain uses TRBV30 with TRBJ1-5; D gene uncertain. The V end lost 2 bases, the J end lost 5 bases, and 10 bases lay between the germline ends. The CDR3 length is 13 residues. Looked up from germline, CDR1 is GTSNPN and CDR2 is SVGIG (reference sequence).

The table lists this clonotype with many counts. The rearrangement joins TRBV5-1 to TRBJ2-7, with TRBD1 identical over 10 bases. The CDR3 has 16 residues. CDR1 is SGHRS and CDR2 is YFSETQ in the germline V gene. The J segment lost 3 bases and the V segment lost 2 bases, leaving 8 bases of the junction unmatched. The CDR3 region is CASSLLRDRGLYEQYF. Written as DNA, the CDR3 is TGCGCCAGCAGCTTACTCCGGGACAGGGGTCTCTACGAGCAGTACTTC.

This clonotype has ten or more counts. V usage is TRBV20-1 and J usage is TRBJ2-3; the D is unclear. Trimming removed 1 base at V and 2 bases at J, with 10 bases between. The CDR3 extends over 14 amino acids. From germline, CDR1 is DFQATT and CDR2 SNEGSKA (reference sequence). The CDR3 sequence is CSARGVRPTDTQYF. As DNA, the CDR3 is TGCAGTGCTAGAGGAGTTAGACCCACAGATACGCAGTATTTT.

By frequency in the sample, this clonotype is medium-sized (0.01 to 0.1%). An end of the junction does not agree with germline; a read error may underlie this. The chain is built from TRBV10-3 and TRBJ2-1, with D hard to call. The germline CDR1 and CDR2 sequences are ENHRY and SYGVKD. This CDR3 spans 12 amino acids. CDR3 protein: CAIRESGNEQFF. The CDR3 DNA is TGTGCCATCAGAGAGTCGGGTAATGAGCAGTTCTTC.

This clonotype showed up many times. This rearrangement joins TRBV4-1 to TRBJ2-1; 15 bases align to TRBD2. Per the germline V gene, CDR1 is MGHRA and CDR2 is YSYEKL. With 3 bases clipped from V and 4 bases from J, the junction kept 7 bases outside the gene matches. CDR3 size: 18 residues. DNA for the CDR3: TGCGCCAGCAGCCAGGGACTAGCGGGAGGAAGAGAGTACAATGAGCAGTTCTTC. Protein product: CASSQGLAGGREYNEQFF.

This clonotype appeared many times. The chain uses TRBV2 and TRBJ1-5; D unresolved. CDR1 is SNHLY, CDR2 FYNNEI, per germline. The CDR3 is 11 amino acids. Deletions cut 4 bases from V and 6 bases from J, with 4 bases between. The CDR3 region is CASSGGQPQHF. For the CDR3, the DNA is TGTGCCAGCAGTGGGGGTCAGCCCCAGCATTTT.

This clonotype is medium-sized in the sample. The chain employs TRBV11-3 and TRBJ2-1, with D unresolved. This CDR3 comprises 14 residues. Trimming shortened V by 1 base and J by 1 base, and 5 bases separated the two germline ends. Germline V CDR1 and CDR2: SGHNT, YENEEA. CDR3 in amino acids: CASSLAGSYNEQFF. CDR3 bases: TGTGCCAGCAGCTTAGCGGGTTCCTACAATGAGCAGTTCTTC.

This clonotype has more than one count but fewer than ten. The V and J genes are TRBV20-1 and TRBJ1-5; a possible D gene is TRBD1 (6 bases). The germline gives CDR1 DFQATT, CDR2 SNEGSKA (reference sequence). The CDR3 contains 14 residues. V shed 5 bases and J shed 5 bases, with 16 bases lying between them. The CDR3 nucleotides are TGCAGTGCTTTGGGACACCCGGGGGATCAGCCCCAGCATTTT. This sequence encodes CSALGHPGDQPQHF.

The sample holds many counts of this clonotype. This chain uses TRBV20-1 with TRBJ1-1; D uncertain. Germline CDR1 reads DFQATT; CDR2 reads SNEGSKA (reference sequence). Trimming took off 6 bases at V and 1 base at J, with 12 bases between the two ends. This CDR3 spans 13 amino acids. Here the CDR3 reads CSAEATGNTEAFF. As DNA, the CDR3 is TGCAGTGCAGAGGCCACCGGGAACACTGAAGCTTTCTTT.

This clonotype came up a few times. The gene calls are TRBV6-6 and TRBJ2-3, with unresolved D. Germline loops: CDR1 MNHNY, CDR2 SVGAGI (reference sequence). V was cut by 8 bases and J by 2 bases, with 11 bases left in between. This CDR3 has 13 residues. The CDR3: CASRSPATDTQYF. The CDR3 DNA sequence: TGTGCCAGCCGCAGCCCCGCCACAGATACGCAGTATTTT.

This clonotype was observed at least ten times. This chain connects TRBV20-1 to TRBJ1-1; possibly TRBD1 for D (6 bases). V was clipped by 6 bases and J by 0 bases, with 14 bases between them. This CDR3 spans 14 amino acids. Germline CDR1 DFQATT, CDR2 SNEGSKA (reference sequence). The CDR3, as DNA: TGCAGTGCCATTCAAAGGGGGATGAACACTGAAGCTTTCTTT. It codes for CSAIQRGMNTEAFF.

This clonotype was counted ten times or more. This sequence joins TRBV30 and TRBJ1-6; 10 bases line up with TRBD1. The junction had 3 bases not matched to a gene; V was cut back by 4 bases and J by 9 bases. The CDR3 is made up of 13 amino acids. Germline V gives CDR1 GTSNPN, CDR2 SVGIG (reference sequence). CDR3 DNA: TGTGCCTGGACCGGGACAGGGGCTTCACCCCTCCACTTT. As protein: CAWTGTGASPLHF.

This clonotype has at least ten counts. V gene TRBV6-5 combines with J gene TRBJ1-6; 8 positions match TRBD1. The ends lost 2 bases at V and 9 bases at J; junction bases unmatched: 3. There are 14 residues in the CDR3. Germline V gives CDR1 MNHEY, CDR2 SVGAGI. The CDR3 here is CASSYDRGGSPLHF. The CDR3 DNA reads TGTGCCAGCAGTTACGACAGGGGTGGTTCACCCCTCCACTTT.

This clonotype was observed a handful of times. The J gene is TRBJ2-3, the V gene TRBV11-3, with D uncertain. Deletions cut 4 bases from V and 5 bases from J, with 10 bases between. CDR3 length: 13 residues. Germline CDR1 is SGHNT and CDR2 is YENEEA. The CDR3, as DNA: TGTGCCAGCAGCTCCGGCCCCAAAGATACGCAGTATTTT. It encodes CASSSGPKDTQYF.

V usage is TRBV28 and J usage is TRBJ1-5; perhaps TRBD1 as D (6 bases). The germline V gene has CDR1 MDHEN and CDR2 SYDVKM. V lost 5 bases and J lost 5, with 10 bases in between. This CDR3 contains 13 residues. The CDR3 DNA follows: TGTGCCAGCAGTCTGGACAGCTATCAGCCCCAGCATTTT. It specifies CASSLDSYQPQHF.

The chain recombines TRBV6-6 with TRBJ1-1; D is unresolved. CDR3 length: 13 residues. Germline CDR1 and CDR2: MNHNY and SVGAGI (reference sequence). Between the trimmed V and J ends, which lost 5 bases and 4 bases, there was a span of 11 bases. CDR3 sequence: CASSHTPVTEAFF. The CDR3 DNA reads as TGTGCCAGCAGTCATACACCCGTCACTGAAGCTTTCTTT.

Within the sample, this clonotype is medium-sized. The CDR3 spells CASSPRGAWDNEQFF. The CDR3 bases are TGTGCCAGCAGCCCCCGGGGGGCTTGGGACAATGAGCAGTTCTTC. The V and J genes are TRBV3-1 and TRBJ2-1, with D maybe TRBD2 (7 bases). V gave up 4 bases and J gave up 5 bases, with 15 bases separating them. The germline gives CDR1 LGHDT, CDR2 YNNKEL (reference sequence). The CDR3 loop spans 15 amino acids.

This clonotype appeared many times. This chain joins TRBV28 and TRBJ1-5, with D uncertain. This CDR3 has 14 residues. The V end was cut by 7 bases, the J end by 3 bases, with 13 bases between. The germline V gene has CDR1 MDHEN and CDR2 SYDVKM. CDR3 DNA sequence: TGTGCCAGCAATCTCGACACCCACAATCAGCCCCAGCATTTT. It translates to CASNLDTHNQPQHF. The full variable domain, in which reference TRBV28 and TRBJ1-5 provide the parts outside the CDR3, is DVKVTQSSRYLVKRTGEKVFLECVQDMDHENMFWYRQDPGLGLRLIYFSYDVKMKEKGDIPEGYSVSREKKERFSLILESASTNQTSMYLCASNLDTHNQPQHFGDGTRLSIL.

This clonotype appeared many times. The chain uses TRBV7-9 and TRBJ1-1; a weak D match, TRBD1 (6 bases). Trimming left V 0 bases short and J 4 bases short, with 6 bases between. Per germline, CDR1 SEHNR and CDR2 FQNEAQ (reference sequence). The CDR3 totals 13 residues. The CDR3 DNA follows: TGTGCCAGCAGCTTAGCCAGGGGCACTGAAGCTTTCTTT. As protein: CASSLARGTEAFF.

This clonotype was counted only a few times. V and J are TRBV5-1 and TRBJ2-2; D possibly corresponds to TRBD2 (6 bases). The CDR3 contains 18 residues. Trimming removed 0 bases at V and 4 bases at J, with 19 bases between. Per the germline V gene, CDR1 is SGHRS and CDR2 is YFSETQ. DNA of the CDR3: TGCGCCAGCAGCTTGGGCCCGCGGCGGGGAACGGCCACCGGGGAGCTGTTTTTT. Protein sequence: CASSLGPRRGTATGELFF.

The chain joins TRBV24-1 to TRBJ2-2, with 8 bases matching TRBD1. Losses at the gene ends were 4 bases for V and 5 bases for J; bases not matched to a gene: 8. The CDR3 sequence is 16 residues long. Per the germline V gene, CDR1 is KGHDR and CDR2 is SFDVKD. As DNA, the CDR3 is TGTGCCACCAGTGAAGGACAGGGCCTCAGTACCGGGGAGCTGTTTTTT. Translation: CATSEGQGLSTGELFF.

This clonotype was found many times. The gene calls are TRBV20-1 and TRBJ2-6; D unresolved. The CDR3 is 17 amino acids. Germline CDR1 DFQATT, CDR2 SNEGSKA (reference sequence). The V end lost 1 base, the J end lost 0 bases, and 13 bases lay between the germline ends. The DNA for the CDR3 is TGCAGTGCTAGAGTCTTTGGACGGACCTCTGGGGCCAACGTCCTGACTTTC. Its protein product is CSARVFGRTSGANVLTF.

The chain carries TRBV7-9 and TRBJ2-5, with 14 bases that match TRBD2. V was clipped by 5 bases and J by 5 bases; unmatched bases: 7. This CDR3 has 16 residues. Germline values: CDR1 SEHNR, CDR2 FQNEAQ (reference sequence). The CDR3 sequence is CASSAGLAGAPETQYF. In DNA, the CDR3 is TGTGCCAGCAGCGCGGGACTAGCGGGGGCGCCTGAGACCCAGTACTTC.

With respect to this clonotype: At one boundary the junction diverges from the germline segment, which might be a read error. The chain couples TRBV6-1 to TRBJ1-5; D call uncertain. The CDR3 consists of 13 residues. Germline V gene sequence: CDR1 MNHNS, CDR2 SASEGT. The CDR3 region has the DNA TGTGCCGGCAGTGAGGTTCAGGATCAGCCCCAGCATTTT. It specifies CAGSEVQDQPQHF.

As concerns this clonotype: This may be a read error, as it is one base from a much larger clone. J is TRBJ2-7 and V is TRBV5-1; D might be TRBD1 or TRBD2, each matching 6 bases. Trimming left V 5 bases short and J 5 bases short, with 20 bases between. Germline loops: CDR1 SGHRS, CDR2 YFSETQ. The CDR3 runs 15 residues. The CDR3 DNA reads TGCGCCAGCAGTAAGGGGGGTCCTCCGACGGACGAGCAGTACTTC. As protein: CASSKGGPPTDEQYF.

There are many counts of this clonotype. The chain couples TRBV20-1 to TRBJ2-7; D gene ambiguous. This CDR3 region has 12 residues. V lost 3 bases and J 2 bases, leaving 8 bases between the germline ends. Germline CDR1 DFQATT, CDR2 SNEGSKA (reference sequence). CDR3 bases: TGCAGTGCTAGTTTACTCCCCTACGAGCAGTACTTC. It yields the protein CSASLLPYEQYF.